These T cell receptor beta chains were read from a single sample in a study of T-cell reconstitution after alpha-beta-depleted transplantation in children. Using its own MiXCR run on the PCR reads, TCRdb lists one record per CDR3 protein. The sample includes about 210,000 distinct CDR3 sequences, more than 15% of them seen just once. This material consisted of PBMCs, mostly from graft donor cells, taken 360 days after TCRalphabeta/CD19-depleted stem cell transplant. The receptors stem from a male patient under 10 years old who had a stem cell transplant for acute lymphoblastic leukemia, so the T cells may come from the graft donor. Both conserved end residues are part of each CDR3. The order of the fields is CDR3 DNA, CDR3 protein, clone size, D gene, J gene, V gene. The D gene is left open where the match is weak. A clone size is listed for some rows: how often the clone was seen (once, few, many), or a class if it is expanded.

DNA: TGTGCCTGGAGTGTACTGTCGAGTAACACCGGGGAGCTGTTTTTT; CDR3: CAWSVLSSNTGELFF; size: few; D: -; J: TRBJ2-2; V: TRBV30
DNA: TGTGCCAGCAGCTTAACGGGACAGGGAAGGGCGGAGCAGTTCTTC; CDR3: CASSLTGQGRAEQFF; size: few; D: TRBD1; J: TRBJ2-1; V: TRBV7-9
DNA: TGCACCGCCACCCTCCTCAGGCTCCTAGCCAAAAACATTCAGTACTTC; CDR3: CTATLLRLLAKNIQYF; size: few; D: -; J: TRBJ2-4; V: TRBV20-1
DNA: TGTGCCAGCACTTTGGTCGGTCACACCGGGGAGCTGTTTTTT; CDR3: CASTLVGHTGELFF; size: few; D: -; J: TRBJ2-2; V: TRBV12-3/TRBV12-4
DNA: TGTGCCAGCAGTTTCCTTCTCGAGTGGACGGGCGACCAGGAGCAGTACTTC; CDR3: CASSFLLEWTGDQEQYF; size: few; D: -; J: TRBJ2-7; V: TRBV12-3/TRBV12-4
DNA: TGTGCCAGCAGCTTAGTTAGGGGCCACCCAACTAATGAAAAACTGTTTTTT; CDR3: CASSLVRGHPTNEKLFF; size: -; D: -; J: TRBJ1-4; V: TRBV7-8
DNA: TGTGCCAGCTCACCCCCGGGACAAACCAGGGCTTTCTTT; CDR3: CASSPPGQTRAFF; size: -; D: -; J: TRBJ1-1; V: TRBV18
DNA: TGTGCCAGCAGCTTAAGACTAGCGGGGGATTCCCGTGCTAGCACAGATACGCAGTATTTT; CDR3: CASSLRLAGDSRASTDTQYF; size: many; D: TRBD2; J: TRBJ2-3; V: TRBV11-2
DNA: TGTGCCAGCAGCCAAGATCGGGACAGAACCTACGAGCAGTACTTC; CDR3: CASSQDRDRTYEQYF; size: few; D: TRBD1; J: TRBJ2-7; V: TRBV4-2
DNA: TGCAGCGTTGCCCTACCCGAAGAGACCCAGTACTTC; CDR3: CSVALPEETQYF; size: -; D: -; J: TRBJ2-5; V: TRBV29-1
DNA: TGTGCCAGCAGCCCGAACGACAGCTTTCAAGAGACCCAGTACTTC; CDR3: CASSPNDSFQETQYF; size: -; D: -; J: TRBJ2-5; V: TRBV7-2
DNA: TGTGCCTCCAACATCGGGACGGCGGGTGGCTACACCTTC; CDR3: CASNIGTAGGYTF; size: many; D: -; J: TRBJ1-2; V: TRBV12-3/TRBV12-4
DNA: TGCAGCGTTCTGAGGAATGAGCAGTTCTTC; CDR3: CSVLRNEQFF; size: -; D: -; J: TRBJ2-1; V: TRBV29-1
DNA: TGTGCCAGCAGTACCCCCCACCCCGGGCGGAGTGCCTACGAGCAGTACTTC; CDR3: CASSTPHPGRSAYEQYF; size: -; D: -; J: TRBJ2-7; V: TRBV12-3/TRBV12-4
DNA: TGTGCCAGCAGCCCGGACAGGGCCGAAGGGACCCAGTACTTC; CDR3: CASSPDRAEGTQYF; size: few; D: TRBD1; J: TRBJ2-5; V: TRBV7-6
DNA: TGTGCCAGCAGATCGGGACTACACTACGAGCAGTACTTC; CDR3: CASRSGLHYEQYF; size: few; D: TRBD2; J: TRBJ2-7; V: TRBV27
DNA: TGCGCCAGCAGCTGGGGGGCAGCCGGTGAGCAGTTCTTC; CDR3: CASSWGAAGEQFF; size: -; D: -; J: TRBJ2-1; V: TRBV5-1
DNA: TGTGCCAGCAGCCAGTTCAACCGGACACCTTATAGCAATCAGCCCCAGCATTTT; CDR3: CASSQFNRTPYSNQPQHF; size: few; D: -; J: TRBJ1-5; V: TRBV14
DNA: TGTGCCAGCACTGGGACACTCCAAGAGACCCAGTACTTC; CDR3: CASTGTLQETQYF; size: -; D: -; J: TRBJ2-5; V: TRBV7-2
DNA: TGTGCCAGCAGCTTAGCGACGACAGGGGTGTCCTACAATGAGCAGTTCTTC; CDR3: CASSLATTGVSYNEQFF; size: -; D: TRBD1; J: TRBJ2-1; V: TRBV7-9
DNA: TGCAGCGTTGAGGTTCAGCAAGAGACCCAGTACTTC; CDR3: CSVEVQQETQYF; size: many; D: -; J: TRBJ2-5; V: TRBV29-1
DNA: TGCGCCAGCAGCTTGATTGCCCAGGGGGCTTCCTACGAGCAGTACTTC; CDR3: CASSLIAQGASYEQYF; size: many; D: TRBD1; J: TRBJ2-7; V: TRBV5-1
DNA: TGCGCCAGCAGTGATCGTTGGGGAGGGACTGAAGCTTTCTTT; CDR3: CASSDRWGGTEAFF; size: -; D: -; J: TRBJ1-1; V: TRBV10-2
DNA: TGTGCCAGCAGCAACTCCCCCGCAGGGGGCAATGAAAAACTGTTTTTT; CDR3: CASSNSPAGGNEKLFF; size: -; D: TRBD1; J: TRBJ1-4; V: TRBV5-4
DNA: TGTGCCAGCAAACCGGGGGGGCCGAGTACCGGGGAGCTGTTTTTT; CDR3: CASKPGGPSTGELFF; size: -; D: TRBD2; J: TRBJ2-2; V: TRBV28
DNA: TGTGCCAGCAGTTTAGCGACTCTTCGGCGGGGGGGCTATGAGCAGTTCTTC; CDR3: CASSLATLRRGGYEQFF; size: many; D: TRBD2; J: TRBJ2-1; V: TRBV12-3/TRBV12-4
DNA: TGCGCCAGCAGCCTGGCGGGGGGCTACGAGCAGTACTTC; CDR3: CASSLAGGYEQYF; size: many; D: TRBD2; J: TRBJ2-7; V: TRBV7-2
DNA: TGTGCCAGCAGTGATGCGGTGCGCTATGGCTACACCTTC; CDR3: CASSDAVRYGYTF; size: few; D: -; J: TRBJ1-2; V: TRBV6-1
DNA: TGCGCCAGCAGTGGTAATAGCGGGGCGGACAATGAGCAGTTCTTC; CDR3: CASSGNSGADNEQFF; size: -; D: TRBD2; J: TRBJ2-1; V: TRBV10-1
DNA: TGTGCCAGCAGCTTAACGAGGGACACAGGGGTGGACACTGAAGCTTTCTTT; CDR3: CASSLTRDTGVDTEAFF; size: -; D: TRBD1; J: TRBJ1-1; V: TRBV7-8
DNA: TGCAGTGCCAGGCAACGGGGGCCTCAGTTCCCCACAGATACGCAGTATTTT; CDR3: CSARQRGPQFPTDTQYF; size: -; D: -; J: TRBJ2-3; V: TRBV20-1
DNA: TGTGCCAGCAGCGAAACTAGCGGGGCCAGAGAGCTGTTTTTT; CDR3: CASSETSGARELFF; size: -; D: TRBD2; J: TRBJ2-2; V: TRBV2
DNA: TGCAGTGCGGGGTCCGGGGTCAATCAGCCCCAGCATTTT; CDR3: CSAGSGVNQPQHF; size: -; D: -; J: TRBJ1-5; V: TRBV20-1
DNA: TGTGCCAGCACCCCCAAAGGGGCTACGCAGTATTTT; CDR3: CASTPKGATQYF; size: many; D: -; J: TRBJ2-3; V: TRBV12-3/TRBV12-4
DNA: TGCGCCAGCAGCTTGGGGATAGGTGTGAACACTGAAGCTTTCTTT; CDR3: CASSLGIGVNTEAFF; size: few; D: -; J: TRBJ1-1; V: TRBV5-1
DNA: TGTGCCAGCAGTGGGGGGGGACTCGGGAATCAGCCCCAGCATTTT; CDR3: CASSGGGLGNQPQHF; size: -; D: -; J: TRBJ1-5; V: TRBV12-3/TRBV12-4
DNA: TGTGCCAGCAGCTACGGGACGGTCAATCAGCCCCAGCATTTT; CDR3: CASSYGTVNQPQHF; size: -; D: -; J: TRBJ1-5; V: TRBV11-2
DNA: TGCGCCAGCAGCTTGGGTGGCCACCAAATCCAAGAGACCCAGTACTTC; CDR3: CASSLGGHQIQETQYF; size: -; D: -; J: TRBJ2-5; V: TRBV5-1
DNA: TGTGCCAGCAGCCCGGGTGGATCTGGGGCCAACGTCCTGACTTTC; CDR3: CASSPGGSGANVLTF; size: -; D: -; J: TRBJ2-6; V: TRBV12-3/TRBV12-4
DNA: TGTGCCAGCTCAGCCCCGGGACTAGAGACAGATACGCAGTATTTT; CDR3: CASSAPGLETDTQYF; size: many; D: TRBD2; J: TRBJ2-3; V: TRBV6-1
DNA: TGCGCCAGCAGCGCAGGGACTAGCGGGGGACCGTACCAAGAGACCCAGTACTTC; CDR3: CASSAGTSGGPYQETQYF; size: -; D: TRBD2; J: TRBJ2-5; V: TRBV5-1
DNA: TGTGCCAGCAGTTTGGGAAGAACAGCTTTCTTT; CDR3: CASSLGRTAFF; size: -; D: -; J: TRBJ1-1; V: TRBV12-3/TRBV12-4
DNA: TGCGCCAGCAGCCCGGGACTTTCCATGGATGAGCAGTTCTTC; CDR3: CASSPGLSMDEQFF; size: -; D: -; J: TRBJ2-1; V: TRBV5-1
DNA: TGTGCCAGCAGCTTATTTATGGGGGGGATGTTCTTC; CDR3: CASSLFMGGMFF; size: -; D: TRBD2; J: TRBJ2-1; V: TRBV7-2
DNA: TGTGCCAGCAGCAACCCGGTCGGGACACAAAGCTCTGGGGCCAACGTCCTGACTTTC; CDR3: CASSNPVGTQSSGANVLTF; size: few; D: -; J: TRBJ2-6; V: TRBV7-6
DNA: TGTGCCAGCAGCCAGACCAATTTCTCGCCCCAGCATTTT; CDR3: CASSQTNFSPQHF; size: few; D: -; J: TRBJ1-5; V: TRBV14